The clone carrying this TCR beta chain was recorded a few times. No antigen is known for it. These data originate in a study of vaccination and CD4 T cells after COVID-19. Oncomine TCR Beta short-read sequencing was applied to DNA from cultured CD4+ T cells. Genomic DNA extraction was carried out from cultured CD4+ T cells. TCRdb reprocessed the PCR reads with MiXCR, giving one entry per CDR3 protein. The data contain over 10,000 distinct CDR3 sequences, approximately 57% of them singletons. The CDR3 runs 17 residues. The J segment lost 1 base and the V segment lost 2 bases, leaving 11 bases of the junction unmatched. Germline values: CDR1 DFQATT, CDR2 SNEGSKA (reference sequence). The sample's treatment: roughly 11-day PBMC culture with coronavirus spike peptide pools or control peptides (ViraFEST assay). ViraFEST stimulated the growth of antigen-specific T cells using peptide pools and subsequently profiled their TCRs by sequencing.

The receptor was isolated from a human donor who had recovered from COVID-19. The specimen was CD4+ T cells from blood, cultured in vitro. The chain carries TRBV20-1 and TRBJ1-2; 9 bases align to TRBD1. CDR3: CSARPRITGGFNYGYTF. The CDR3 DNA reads TGCAGTGCTAGACCCAGAATCACAGGGGGCTTTAACTATGGCTACACCTTC.